One sample yielded the 3 T cell receptor beta chains listed below, sequenced in a study of neurological immune-mediated disorders. Each CDR3 protein gets one entry after TCRdb re-called the 5' RACE reads with MiXCR. The sample has about 95,000 distinct CDR3 sequences, roughly 4% seen once. The sequenced sample consisted of PBMCs. The source of these receptors is a woman aged 18-30 years with multiple sclerosis.

The sample holds many counts of this clonotype. The chain couples TRBV9 to TRBJ2-7; 11 bases fit TRBD2. The CDR3 totals 15 residues. Per the germline V gene, CDR1 is SGDLS and CDR2 is YYNGEE. Trimming removed 0 bases from V and 3 bases from J; junction bases left unmatched: 2. Here the CDR3 reads CASSVGLAGGYEQYF. CDR3 sequence (DNA): TGTGCCAGCAGCGTAGGTCTAGCGGGAGGCTACGAGCAGTACTTC.

This clonotype was seen many times. The genes are TRBV2 and TRBJ1-2, with unresolved D. The CDR3 length is 12 residues. CDR1 SNHLY and CDR2 FYNNEI come from the germline V gene. V lost 6 bases and J lost 7, with 12 bases in between. For the CDR3, the DNA is TGTGCCAGCAGGGTATCATCTCGTGGCTACACCTTC. Its protein is CASRVSSRGYTF. Full variable domain (missing parts from reference TRBV2 and TRBJ1-2): EPEVTQTPSHQVTQMGQEVILRCVPISNHLYFYWYRQILGQKVEFLVSFYNNEISEKSEIFDDQFSVERPDGSNFTLKIRSTKLEDSAMYFCASRVSSRGYTFGSGTRLTVV.

This clonotype was picked up many times. This sequence joins TRBV20-1 and TRBJ2-7; D not certain. The length of the CDR3 is 11 residues. Trimming left V 6 bases short and J 4 bases short, with 10 bases between. Germline V CDR1 and CDR2: DFQATT, SNEGSKA (reference sequence). The chain's CDR3 is CSAGPRYEQYF. As DNA, the CDR3 is TGCAGTGCAGGGCCGCGTTACGAGCAGTACTTC.